This T cell receptor (beta chain) comes out of a study of blood T cell repertoires in COVID-19. TCRdb's table, derived via immunoSEQ multiplex PCR, lists solely in-frame clones and lacks some. The repertoire holds around 160,000 clones, with about four fifths as singletons. This clonotype originated in a woman in her forties or fifties who had been exposed to COVID-19. Sequenced sample: PBMCs or T cells enriched from blood (not recorded which).

CDR3 sequence: CATRNREVGQPQHF. DNA of the CDR3: TGTGCCACCAGGAACAGGGAAGTTGGACAGCCCCAGCATTTT. This rearrangement joins TRBV15 to TRBJ1-5, with a possible D match to TRBD1 (6 bases). The CDR3 runs to 14 residues. V gave up 6 bases and J gave up 7 bases, with 16 bases separating them. The germline CDR1 and CDR2 sequences are LNHNV and YYDKDF (reference sequence).